One sample yielded the 2 T cell receptor beta chains listed below, sequenced in a study of early T cells in non-severe SARS-CoV-2 infection. One entry per CDR3 protein, called by TCRdb with MiXCR from the 5' RACE reads. In the table there are more than 95,000 distinct CDR3 sequences, about 15% of which are singletons. Sequencing was done on a sample of whole blood. These receptors were taken from an adult who was a healthcare worker with PCR-confirmed SARS-CoV-2 infection or an uninfected control (not recorded which).

The sample holds a few counts of this clonotype. The rearrangement joins TRBV6-1 to TRBJ1-2; D is ambiguous. This CDR3 is built from 13 residues. V shed 2 bases and J shed 3 bases, with 7 bases lying between them. Germline CDR1 and CDR2: MNHNS and SASEGT. The CDR3 DNA reads as TGTGCCAGCAGTGAACATAATGACTATGGCTACACCTTC. Amino acid sequence: CASSEHNDYGYTF.

The chain joins TRBV29-1 to TRBJ1-3; D unclear. The CDR3 consists of 16 residues. CDR1 SQVTM and CDR2 ANQGSEA come from the germline V gene. V lost 0 bases and J 0 bases, leaving 12 bases between the germline ends. The CDR3 DNA follows: TGCAGCGTTGAAGAAAGGGCGGGCGTCTCTGGAAACACCATATATTTT. Translating it yields CSVEERAGVSGNTIYF.